This T cell receptor beta chain appears in the sequencing data of a study of T-cell reconstitution after alpha-beta-depleted transplantation in children. Overall study results and limits: Where alpha-beta T cells came from about two months after transplant was reportedly several hundred expanded graft clones. Counts and diversity of T cells one year after transplant came mostly from newly produced T cells.

A note on this clonotype: Its antigen is as yet unknown. An end of the junction does not agree with germline; a read error may underlie this.

Unique molecular identifiers were incorporated into the prepared TCRbeta library. TCRdb independently ran MiXCR on the PCR reads; one entry per CDR3 protein. The sample has approximately 1,000,000 distinct CDR3 sequences, about 29% seen once. The CDR3 sequence is 13 residues long. Sample: PBMCs, mostly from graft donor cells, taken 360 days after TCRalphabeta/CD19-depleted stem cell transplant. The rearrangement joins TRBV12-3 or TRBV12-4 to TRBJ2-7; the D gene is possibly TRBD1 (5 bases). This clonotype was obtained from a boy younger than two who had a stem cell transplant for SCID, so the T cells may come from the graft donor. As DNA, the CDR3 is TGTGCCAGCAGTTTAAAGGGGCCGGACGAGCAGTGCTTC. This codes for CASSLKGPDEQCF.